The rows below give T cell receptor beta chains drawn from one sample of a study of cytomegalovirus exposure and HLA in healthy donors. Assay: immunoSEQ multiplex PCR; the TCRdb copy retains only in-frame clones and omits some. The table lists some 170,000 clones, under 90% of them singletons. Specimen: PBMCs. These receptors all stem from a man under 40 in good health and CMV-seronegative. The CDR3 runs from the conserved cysteine through the conserved F or W. D genes are given only for firm matches. Some rows have no size entry. The others give once, few or many, or a class for an expanded clone.

j_gene,abundance,d_gene,v_gene,CDR3nt,CDR3aa
TRBJ1-1,once,NA,TRBV5-6,TGTGCCAGCAGCTTGGTTGTAGACACTGAAGCTTTCTTT,CASSLVVDTEAFF
TRBJ2-7,NA,TRBD2,TRBV5-1,TGCGCCAGCAGCTTGCGAGGACTAGCGGGAGGGTCTGTCTACGAGCAGTACTTC,CASSLRGLAGGSVYEQYF
TRBJ1-6,few,TRBD1,TRBV27,TGTGCCAGCACGGGACAGACCTATAATTCACCCCTCCACTTT,CASTGQTYNSPLHF
TRBJ2-1,NA,NA,TRBV6-1,TGTGCCAGCAGTGGGCAGTACAATGAGCAGTTCTTC,CASSGQYNEQFF
TRBJ1-1,NA,TRBD1,TRBV7-3,TGTGCCAGCAGCTCAGGGGGGCGGACTGAAGCTTTCTTT,CASSSGGRTEAFF
TRBJ1-2,NA,NA,TRBV20-1,TGCAGTGCTAGAGCCCCAGGGCCCTTC,CSARAPGPF
TRBJ2-1,NA,TRBD2,TRBV27,TGTGCCAGCATAGCGGGGGGGCGGAATGAGCAGTTCTTC,CASIAGGRNEQFF
TRBJ1-1,NA,TRBD1,TRBV10-3,TGTGCCATCGGTACCGGGACAGGCACTGAAGCTTTCTTT,CAIGTGTGTEAFF
TRBJ1-1,NA,NA,TRBV27,TGTGCCAGCAGGGAGACTGGGAACACTGAAGCTTTCTTT,CASRETGNTEAFF
TRBJ1-1,NA,TRBD1,TRBV19,TGTGCCAGTAGTATAGCAAGGACAGGGGGCTGGACTGAAGCTTTCTTT,CASSIARTGGWTEAFF